This TCR beta chain came from a study of T cell responses to AZD1222 COVID-19 vaccine. Here immunoSEQ multiplex PCR was the method, and the copy in TCRdb shows in-frame clones only, minus some. Of 150,000 to 200,000 clones in the sample, 90% to 95% were seen once. Germline values: CDR1 MNHEY, CDR2 SMNVEV (reference sequence). The CDR3 loop spans 16 amino acids. The ends were cut back, 4 bases at V and 2 bases at J, with 14 bases in the middle. A note on this clone: Its antigen is unknown.

Study outcomes and limitations: White British people made up most donors, females outnumbered males, and clonal diversity was possibly underestimated. Only after the peak T cell response were repertoires sampled. Regions 160-218 and 743-854 held dominance among vaccine-associated CD4 TCRs, which spanned spike.

The V and J genes are TRBV27 and TRBJ1-4; the D gene is possibly TRBD1 (6 bases). Sequences were derived from peripheral blood, sampled 28 days after the second AZD1222 dose. The receptor's source is an adult who received the AZD1222 COVID-19 vaccine. CDR3 protein: CASSSTPGETNEKLFF. DNA of the CDR3: TGTGCCAGCAGTTCTACCCCAGGGGAGACTAATGAAAAACTGTTTTTT.